This T cell receptor beta chain derives from a study of blood T cell repertoires in COVID-19. Across the study: The analysed material was cDNA or gDNA that came from T cells, B-cell-depleted T cells, or PBMCs.

Per germline, CDR1 SQVTM and CDR2 ANQGSEA. V shed 2 bases, J shed 5 bases, and the junction held 9 bases outside the gene matches. The CDR3 loop spans 15 amino acids. Participants had their cohort set by participant-reported clinical history. Original processing notes: Counts of nucleated cells, estimated from reference gene primer amplification, were obtained. Profiled with immunoSEQ multiplex PCR; TCRdb holds only in-frame clones, not every one. From that table come the V and J calls and clone size; the DNA was used to work out D and trimming. The sample consists of 200,000 to 250,000 clones, 85% of them appearing once.

The origin of this receptor is a woman aged 50 to 65 with acute COVID-19. V is TRBV29-1 and J is TRBJ2-5; TRBD1 matches at 9 bases. Input material: PBMCs or T cells enriched from blood (not recorded which). The CDR3 here is CSVEWTGAIFETQYF. DNA for the CDR3: TGCAGCGTTGAATGGACAGGGGCGATTTTCGAGACCCAGTACTTC.